This record concerns one TCR beta chain sequence. TCR beta CDR3 regions were amplified from RNA. The study used the HTBI primer set for a first-round RT-PCR of the TCR CDR3. A single record per CDR3 protein comes from TCRdb applying MiXCR to the multiplex PCR reads. Among about 500,000 distinct CDR3 sequences, roughly 15% were seen once, and the ten largest hold around 28%. These data come from a study of T cells in Graves' hyperthyroidism and ophthalmopathy. Active moderate-to-severe ophthalmopathy, Clinical Activity Score at least 3, NOSPECS at least 4, under 3 months' duration. Fresh 10 ml peripheral blood yielded PBMCs. Germline-derived CDR1 and CDR2 are SGHRS and YFSETQ. The ends were cut back, 0 bases at V and 3 bases at J, with 16 bases in the middle. CDR3 length: 17 residues.

What was sequenced was blood. The receptor comes from a woman aged 25 to 39 with Graves' ophthalmopathy. The chain has TRBV5-1 and TRBJ2-1; tentatively, D is TRBD1 (6 bases). This CDR3 reads CASSLVGGRVGYNEQFF. The CDR3 nucleotides read TGCGCCAGCAGCTTGGTTGGGGGCAGGGTCGGCTACAATGAGCAGTTCTTC.